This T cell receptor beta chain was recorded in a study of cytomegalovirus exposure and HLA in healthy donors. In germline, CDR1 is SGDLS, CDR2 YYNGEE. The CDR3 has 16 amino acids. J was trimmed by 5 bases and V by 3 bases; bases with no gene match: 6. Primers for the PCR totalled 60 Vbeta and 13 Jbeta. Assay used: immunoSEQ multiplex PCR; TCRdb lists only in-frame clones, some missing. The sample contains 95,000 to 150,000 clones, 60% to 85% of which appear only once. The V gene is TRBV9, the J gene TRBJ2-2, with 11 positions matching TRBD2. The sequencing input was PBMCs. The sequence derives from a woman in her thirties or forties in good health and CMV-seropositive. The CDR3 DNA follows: TGTGCCAGCAGCGAAGCGGGGACTAGCGGTACCGGGGAGCTGTTTTTT. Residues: CASSEAGTSGTGELFF. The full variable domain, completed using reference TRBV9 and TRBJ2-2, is DSGVTQTPKHLITATGQRVTLRCSPRSGDLSVYWYQQSLDQGLQFLIQYYNGEERAKGNILERFSAQQFPDLHSELNLSSLELGDSALYFCASSEAGTSGTGELFFGEGSRLTVL.